The rows below give T cell receptor beta chains drawn from one sample of a study of human T cells and chemical hapten exposure. TCRdb analysed the reads with MiXCR anew, one entry per CDR3 protein. Of about 120,000 distinct CDR3 sequences detected, about 8.9% appear once; the ten largest clones hold roughly 1.5%. The source material was whole blood. These receptors were taken from a human donor in good health. Some clones in this sample may be carry-over from other donors' samples. Each CDR3 is given with its conserved first and last residue. The D gene is left open where the match is weak. Rows may omit the clone size; those that give it use once, few, many or a size class.

V	D	J	size	CDR3	DNA
TRBV27	TRBD1	TRBJ1-2	.	CASSWDRDHGYTF	TGTGCCAGCAGCTGGGACAGGGACCATGGCTACACCTTC
TRBV3-1	.	TRBJ2-1	many	CASSRMFSFDEQFF	TGTGCCAGCAGCCGAATGTTTAGCTTCGATGAGCAGTTCTTC
TRBV5-1	TRBD2	TRBJ2-3	.	CASSFEASGRTDTQYF	TGCGCCAGCAGCTTTGAGGCTAGCGGGAGGACAGATACGCAGTATTTT
TRBV18	TRBD1	TRBJ2-7	.	CASSPAGQGGGRQYF	TGTGCCAGCTCACCAGCCGGACAGGGAGGCGGCCGGCAGTACTTC
TRBV24-1	.	TRBJ1-5	many	CATSDFPVGSGSNQPQHF	TGTGCCACCAGTGATTTCCCCGTAGGTTCCGGCAGCAATCAGCCCCAGCATTTT
TRBV5-5	.	TRBJ1-4	many	CASSPTGNNEKLFF	TGTGCCAGCAGTCCAACAGGGAATAATGAAAAACTGTTTTTT
TRBV29-1	TRBD1	TRBJ2-4	many	CSVDSQGAGSIQYF	TGCAGCGTTGATAGCCAGGGGGCCGGATCCATTCAGTACTTC
TRBV7-9	.	TRBJ1-1	many	CASSLGTANTEAFF	TGTGCCAGCAGCTTAGGGACAGCGAACACTGAAGCTTTCTTT
TRBV12-3/TRBV12-4	.	TRBJ2-6	.	CASSLGTRPGEARPSGANVLTF	TGTGCCAGCAGCCTAGGGACACGGCCGGGGGAGGCCAGACCGTCTGGGGCCAACGTCCTGACTTTC
TRBV14	TRBD1	TRBJ2-1	few	CASSLLGPQGANEQFF	TGTGCCAGCAGCCTTCTCGGCCCACAGGGGGCGAATGAGCAGTTCTTC
TRBV20-1	.	TRBJ2-7	many	CSARPRRAEASYEQYF	TGCAGTGCTAGACCCCGCAGAGCCGAGGCCTCCTACGAGCAGTACTTC
TRBV16	TRBD1	TRBJ2-1	.	CASSPGTGGHEQFF	TGTGCCAGCAGTCCCGGGACAGGGGGCCATGAGCAGTTCTTC
TRBV29-1	.	TRBJ2-5	many	CSVPLGANQETQYF	TGCAGCGTTCCTTTGGGAGCGAACCAAGAGACCCAGTACTTC
TRBV7-9	TRBD1	TRBJ2-3	few	CASSHPITQGARLTDTQYF	TGTGCCAGCAGCCATCCTATTACACAGGGGGCGCGTCTTACCGATACGCAGTATTTT
TRBV6-2/TRBV6-3	.	TRBJ2-3	.	CASSYGIGTDTQYF	TGTGCCAGCAGTTACGGTATAGGGACGGATACGCAGTATTTT
TRBV10-3	.	TRBJ2-3	few	CAIRESDTQYF	TGTGCCATCAGGGAATCAGATACGCAGTATTTT
TRBV6-6	.	TRBJ2-1	many	CASLDAGYNEQFF	TGTGCCAGCCTCGACGCAGGGTACAATGAGCAGTTCTTC
TRBV7-9	TRBD1	TRBJ1-1	.	CASSKDRINAFF	TGTGCCAGCAGCAAGGACAGGATTAATGCTTTCTTT
TRBV27	.	TRBJ2-7	many	CASSLGPNYEQYF	TGTGCCAGCAGTTTAGGTCCGAACTACGAGCAGTACTTC
TRBV12-3/TRBV12-4	.	TRBJ2-2	.	CASSLGATANTGELFF	TGTGCCAGCAGTTTAGGAGCAACCGCGAACACCGGGGAGCTGTTTTTT
TRBV24-1	.	TRBJ1-5	few	CATSDRNSNQPQHF	TGTGCCACCAGTGACAGGAATAGCAATCAGCCCCAGCATTTT
TRBV5-1	.	TRBJ2-1	.	CASSLVSYNEQFF	TGCGCCAGCAGCTTGGTATCTTACAATGAGCAGTTCTTC
TRBV4-1	TRBD2	TRBJ2-5	many	CASSQLAEETQYF	TGCGCCAGCAGCCAACTAGCGGAGGAGACCCAGTACTTC
TRBV6-2/TRBV6-3	TRBD2	TRBJ2-3	few	CASTPGWGGSTDTQYF	TGTGCCAGCACCCCCGGATGGGGGGGTAGCACAGATACGCAGTATTTT
TRBV11-2	TRBD1	TRBJ1-3	.	CASNPGDRVYRSGNTIYF	TGTGCCAGCAACCCAGGCGACAGGGTTTACCGCTCTGGAAACACCATATATTTT
TRBV7-9	.	TRBJ1-1	.	CASSPPSGLSTEAFF	TGTGCCAGCAGCCCCCCCAGCGGTCTAAGCACTGAAGCTTTCTTT
TRBV7-6	TRBD1	TRBJ2-7	many	CASSRAGTGGADEQYF	TGTGCCAGCAGCCGCGCCGGGACAGGGGGCGCGGACGAGCAGTACTTC
TRBV5-4	.	TRBJ2-7	once	CASSLGGSFMVYEQYF	TGTGCCAGCAGCTTGGGTGGGAGTTTTATGGTCTACGAGCAGTACTTC
TRBV6-6	TRBD1	TRBJ1-5	many	CASTQAPDRGRPYSNQPQHF	TGTGCCAGCACCCAAGCCCCGGACAGGGGCCGCCCTTATAGCAATCAGCCCCAGCATTTT
TRBV6-2/TRBV6-3	.	TRBJ1-1	many	CASRQRDLTEAFF	TGTGCCAGCAGGCAGAGGGATCTGACTGAAGCTTTCTTT
TRBV7-9	TRBD2	TRBJ2-7	.	CASSLWLGGSIYEQYF	TGTGCCAGCAGCTTGTGGTTGGGCGGGAGCATTTACGAGCAGTACTTC
TRBV6-2/TRBV6-3	.	TRBJ2-2	many	CASSYVGSAGELFF	TGTGCCAGCAGTTACGTGGGAAGCGCCGGGGAGCTGTTTTTT
TRBV29-1	.	TRBJ2-1	few	CSVRQDGEQFF	TGCAGCGTCCGACAGGATGGTGAGCAGTTCTTC